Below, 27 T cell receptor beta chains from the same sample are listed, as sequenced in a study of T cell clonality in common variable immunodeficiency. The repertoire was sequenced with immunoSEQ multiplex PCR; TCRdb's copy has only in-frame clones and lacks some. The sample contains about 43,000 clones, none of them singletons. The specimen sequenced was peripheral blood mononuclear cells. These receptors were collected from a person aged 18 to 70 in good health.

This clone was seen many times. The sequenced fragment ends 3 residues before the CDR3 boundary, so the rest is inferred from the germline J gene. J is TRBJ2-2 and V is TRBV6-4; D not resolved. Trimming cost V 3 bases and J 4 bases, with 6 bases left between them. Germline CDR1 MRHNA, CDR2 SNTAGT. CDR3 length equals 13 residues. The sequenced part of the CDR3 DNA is TGTGCCAGCAGTGAACTCCCCACCGGGGAG. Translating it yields CASSELPTGE. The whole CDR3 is CASSELPTGELFF.

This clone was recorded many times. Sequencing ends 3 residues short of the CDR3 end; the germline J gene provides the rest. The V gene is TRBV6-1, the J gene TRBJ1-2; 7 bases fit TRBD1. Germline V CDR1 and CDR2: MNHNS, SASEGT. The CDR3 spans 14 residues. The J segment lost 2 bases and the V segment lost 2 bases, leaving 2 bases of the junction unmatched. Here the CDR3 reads CASSEFRGNYGYTF. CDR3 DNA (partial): TGTGCCAGCAGTGAATTCAGGGGGAACTATGGC.

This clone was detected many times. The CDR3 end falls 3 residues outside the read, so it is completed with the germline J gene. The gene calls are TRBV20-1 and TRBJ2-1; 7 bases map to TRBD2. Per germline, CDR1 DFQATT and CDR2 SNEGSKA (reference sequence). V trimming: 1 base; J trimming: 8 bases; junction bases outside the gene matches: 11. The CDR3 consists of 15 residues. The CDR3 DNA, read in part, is TGCAGTGCTAGAGTGGCTAGCGGTACATTGTATGAG. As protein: CSARVASGTLYE. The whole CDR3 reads CSARVASGTLYEQFF.

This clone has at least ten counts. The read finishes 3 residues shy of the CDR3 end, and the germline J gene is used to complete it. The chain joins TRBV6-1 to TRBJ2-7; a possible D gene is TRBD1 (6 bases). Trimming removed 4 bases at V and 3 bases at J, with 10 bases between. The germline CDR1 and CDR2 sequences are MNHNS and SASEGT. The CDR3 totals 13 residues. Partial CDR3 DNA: TGTGCCAGCAGTGCAGGACAGATCTACGAG. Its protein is CASSAGQIYE. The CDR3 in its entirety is CASSAGQIYEQYF.

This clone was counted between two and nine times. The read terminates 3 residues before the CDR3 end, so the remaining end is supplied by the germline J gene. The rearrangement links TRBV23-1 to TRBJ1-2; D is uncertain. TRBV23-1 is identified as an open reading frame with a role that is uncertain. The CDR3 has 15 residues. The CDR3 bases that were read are TGCGCCAGGCCGGGTCGACTAGCGGGGATCAATGAC. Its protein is CARPGRLAGIND. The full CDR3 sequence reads CARPGRLAGINDYTF.

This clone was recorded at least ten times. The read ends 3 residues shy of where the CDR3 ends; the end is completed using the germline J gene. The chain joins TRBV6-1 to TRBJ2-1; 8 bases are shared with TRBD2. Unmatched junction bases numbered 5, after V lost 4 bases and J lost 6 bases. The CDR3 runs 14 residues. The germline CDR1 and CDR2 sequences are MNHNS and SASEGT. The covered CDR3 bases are TGTGCCAGCAGTGGAAGCGGGAGAGTCAATGAG. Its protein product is CASSGSGRVNE. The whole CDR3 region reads CASSGSGRVNEQFF.

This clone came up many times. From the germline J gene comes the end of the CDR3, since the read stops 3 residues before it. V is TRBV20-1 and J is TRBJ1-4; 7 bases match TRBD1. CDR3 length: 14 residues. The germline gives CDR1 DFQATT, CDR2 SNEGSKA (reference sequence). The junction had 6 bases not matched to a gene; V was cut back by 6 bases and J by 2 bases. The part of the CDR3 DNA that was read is TGCAGTGCCGCTACAGGGGTGACTAATGAAAAA. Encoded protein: CSAATGVTNEK. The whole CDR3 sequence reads CSAATGVTNEKLFF.

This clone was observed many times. The CDR3 region is CASSHIPLAGAYTGELFF. The sequenced part of the CDR3 DNA is TGTGCCAGCAGTCACATCCCACTAGCGGGAGCATACACCGGGGAG. The V gene is TRBV7-3, the J gene TRBJ2-2; the match to TRBD2 covers 11 bases. Sequencing ends 3 residues short of the CDR3 end; the germline J gene provides the rest. Germline values: CDR1 SGHTA, CDR2 FQGTGA. There are 18 residues in the CDR3. Trimming took 6 bases from V and 3 from J; bases not matched to a gene: 12.

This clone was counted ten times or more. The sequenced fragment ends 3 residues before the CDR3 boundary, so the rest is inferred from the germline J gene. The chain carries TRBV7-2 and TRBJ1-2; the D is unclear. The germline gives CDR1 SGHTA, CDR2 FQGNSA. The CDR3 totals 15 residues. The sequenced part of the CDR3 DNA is TGTGCCAGCAGCTTAGTGGCAGACTATGGTCGGGGC. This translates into CASSLVADYGRG. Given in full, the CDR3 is CASSLVADYGRGYTF.

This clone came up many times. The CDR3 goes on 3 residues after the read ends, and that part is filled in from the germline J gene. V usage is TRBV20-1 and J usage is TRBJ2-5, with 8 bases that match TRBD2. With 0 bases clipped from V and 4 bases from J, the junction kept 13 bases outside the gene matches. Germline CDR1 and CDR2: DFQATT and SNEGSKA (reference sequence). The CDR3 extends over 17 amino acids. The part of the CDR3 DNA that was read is TGCAGTGCTAGAGATTCCGGGGGGGGAGGGAGGTTAGAGACC. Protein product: CSARDSGGGGRLET. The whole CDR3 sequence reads CSARDSGGGGRLETQYF.

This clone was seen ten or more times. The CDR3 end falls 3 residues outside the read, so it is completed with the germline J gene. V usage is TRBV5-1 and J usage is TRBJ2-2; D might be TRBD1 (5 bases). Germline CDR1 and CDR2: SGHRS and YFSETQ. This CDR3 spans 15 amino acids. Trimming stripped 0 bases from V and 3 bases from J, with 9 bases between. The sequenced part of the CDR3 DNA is TGCGCCAGCAGCTTGGTCTTAGGGGACACCGGGGAG. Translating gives CASSLVLGDTGE. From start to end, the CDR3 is CASSLVLGDTGELFF.

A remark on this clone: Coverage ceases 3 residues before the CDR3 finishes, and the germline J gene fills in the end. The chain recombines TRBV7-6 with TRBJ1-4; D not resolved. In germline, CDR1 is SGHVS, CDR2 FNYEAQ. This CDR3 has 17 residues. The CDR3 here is CASSLSGGVGLDSPLFF. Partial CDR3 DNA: TGTGCCAGCAGCTTATCGGGCGGGGTAGGACTAGACTCACCA.

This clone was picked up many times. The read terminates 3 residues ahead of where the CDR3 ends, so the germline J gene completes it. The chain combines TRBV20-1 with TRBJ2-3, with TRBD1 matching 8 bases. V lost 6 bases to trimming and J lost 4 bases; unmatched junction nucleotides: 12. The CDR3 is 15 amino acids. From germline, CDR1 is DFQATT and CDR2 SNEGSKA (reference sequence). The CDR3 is CSAGGQAIGADTQYF. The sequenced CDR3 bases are TGCAGTGCCGGGGGACAGGCGATTGGCGCAGATACG.

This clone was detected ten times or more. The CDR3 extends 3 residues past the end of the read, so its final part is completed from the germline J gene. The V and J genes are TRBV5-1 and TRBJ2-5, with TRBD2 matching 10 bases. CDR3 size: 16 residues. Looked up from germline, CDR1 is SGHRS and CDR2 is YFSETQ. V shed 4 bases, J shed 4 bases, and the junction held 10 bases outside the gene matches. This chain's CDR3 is CASSPEGAGGRETQYF. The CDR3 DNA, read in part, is TGCGCCAGCAGCCCCGAGGGAGCGGGGGGGCGAGAGACC.

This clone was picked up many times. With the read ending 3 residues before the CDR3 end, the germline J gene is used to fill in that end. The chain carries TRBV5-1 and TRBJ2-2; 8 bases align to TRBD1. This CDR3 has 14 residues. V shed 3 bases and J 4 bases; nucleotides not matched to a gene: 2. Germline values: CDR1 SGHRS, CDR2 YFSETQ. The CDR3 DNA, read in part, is TGCGCCAGCAGCTGGGACAGGACCACCGGGGAG. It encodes CASSWDRTTGE. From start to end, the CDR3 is CASSWDRTTGELFF.

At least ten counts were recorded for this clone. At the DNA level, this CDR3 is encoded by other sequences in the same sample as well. This CDR3 reads CASSELAGGSTDTQYF. The DNA read from the CDR3 is TGTGCCAGCAGTGAACTAGCGGGAGGGAGCACAGATACG. The chain recombines TRBV6-1 with TRBJ2-3, with 12 nucleotides matching TRBD2. The CDR3 goes on 3 residues after the read ends, and that part is filled in from the germline J gene. In germline, CDR1 is MNHNS, CDR2 SASEGT. J gave up 0 bases and V 2 bases, and 0 bases lay outside the gene matches. This CDR3 contains 16 residues.

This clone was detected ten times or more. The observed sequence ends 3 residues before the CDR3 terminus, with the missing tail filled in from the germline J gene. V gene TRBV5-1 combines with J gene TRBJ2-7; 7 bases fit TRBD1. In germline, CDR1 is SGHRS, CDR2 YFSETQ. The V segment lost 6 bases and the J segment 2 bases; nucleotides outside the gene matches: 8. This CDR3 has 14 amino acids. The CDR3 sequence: CASNPDRVTYEQYF. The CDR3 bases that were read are TGCGCCAGCAACCCTGACAGGGTAACCTACGAG.

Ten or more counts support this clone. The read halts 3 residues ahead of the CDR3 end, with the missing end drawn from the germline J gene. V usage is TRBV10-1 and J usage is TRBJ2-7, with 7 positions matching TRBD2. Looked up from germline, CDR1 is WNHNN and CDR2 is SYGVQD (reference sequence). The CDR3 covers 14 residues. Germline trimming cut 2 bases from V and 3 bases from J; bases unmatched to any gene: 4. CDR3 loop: CASSESGNFYEQYF. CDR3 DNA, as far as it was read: TGCGCCAGCAGTGAGAGCGGGAACTTCTACGAG.

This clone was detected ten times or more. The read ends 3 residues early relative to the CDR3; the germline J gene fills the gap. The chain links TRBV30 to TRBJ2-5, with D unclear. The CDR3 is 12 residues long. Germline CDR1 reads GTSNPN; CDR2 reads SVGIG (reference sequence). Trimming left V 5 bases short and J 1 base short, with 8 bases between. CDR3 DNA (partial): TGTGCCTGGGTTGACATCCAAGAGACC. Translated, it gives CAWVDIQET. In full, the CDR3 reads CAWVDIQETQYF.

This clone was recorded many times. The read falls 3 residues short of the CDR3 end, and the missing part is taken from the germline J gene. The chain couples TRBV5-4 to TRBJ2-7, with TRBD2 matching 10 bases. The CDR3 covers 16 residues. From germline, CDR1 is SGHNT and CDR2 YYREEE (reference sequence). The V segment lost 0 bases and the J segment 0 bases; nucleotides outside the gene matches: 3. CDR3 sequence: CASSLVASGGSYEQYF. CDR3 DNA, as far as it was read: TGTGCCAGCAGCTTGGTGGCTAGCGGGGGCTCCTACGAG.

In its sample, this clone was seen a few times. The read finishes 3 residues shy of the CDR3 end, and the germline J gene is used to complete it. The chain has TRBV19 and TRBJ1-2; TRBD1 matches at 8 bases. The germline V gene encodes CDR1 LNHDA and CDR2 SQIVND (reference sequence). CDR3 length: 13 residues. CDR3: CASSPRTGLDYTF. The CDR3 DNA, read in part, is TGTGCCAGTAGTCCTCGGACAGGGCTGGAC. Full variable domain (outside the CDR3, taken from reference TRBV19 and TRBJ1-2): DGGITQSPKYLFRKEGQNVTLSCEQNLNHDAMYWYRQDPGQGLRLIYYSQIVNDFQKGDIAEGYSVSREKKESFPLTVTSAQKNPTAFYLCASSPRTGLDYTFGSGTRLTVV.

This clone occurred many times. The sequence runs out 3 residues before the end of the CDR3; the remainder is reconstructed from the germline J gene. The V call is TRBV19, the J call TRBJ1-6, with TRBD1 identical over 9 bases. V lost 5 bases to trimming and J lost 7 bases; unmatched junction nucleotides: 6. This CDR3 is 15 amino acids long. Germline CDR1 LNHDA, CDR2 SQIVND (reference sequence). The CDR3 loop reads CASSPNRGRNSPLHF. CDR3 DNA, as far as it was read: TGTGCCAGTAGTCCCAACAGGGGGCGAAATTCACCC.

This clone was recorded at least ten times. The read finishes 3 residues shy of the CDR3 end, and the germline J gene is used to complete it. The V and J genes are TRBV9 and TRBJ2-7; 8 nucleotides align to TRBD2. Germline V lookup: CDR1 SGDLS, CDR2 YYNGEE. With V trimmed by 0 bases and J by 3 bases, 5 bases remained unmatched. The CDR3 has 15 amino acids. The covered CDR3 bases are TGTGCCAGCAGCGTAGGGCTAGCGGGCCGCTACGAG. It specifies CASSVGLAGRYE. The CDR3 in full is CASSVGLAGRYEQYF.

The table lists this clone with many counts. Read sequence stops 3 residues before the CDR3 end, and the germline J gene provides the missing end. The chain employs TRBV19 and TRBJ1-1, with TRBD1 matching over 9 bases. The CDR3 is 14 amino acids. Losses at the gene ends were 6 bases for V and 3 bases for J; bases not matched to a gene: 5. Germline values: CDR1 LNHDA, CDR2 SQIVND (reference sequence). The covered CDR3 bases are TGTGCCAGTAGACACAGGGGGCAGGACACTGAA. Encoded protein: CASRHRGQDTE. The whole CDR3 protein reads CASRHRGQDTEAFF.

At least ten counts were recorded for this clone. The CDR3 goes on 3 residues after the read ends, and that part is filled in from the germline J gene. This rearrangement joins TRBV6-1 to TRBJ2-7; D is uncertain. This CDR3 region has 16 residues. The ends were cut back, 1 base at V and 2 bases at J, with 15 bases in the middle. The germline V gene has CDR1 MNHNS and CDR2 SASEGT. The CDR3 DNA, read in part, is TGTGCCAGCAGTGAAGTTTCGAGCGCGCAACCCTACGAG. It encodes CASSEVSSAQPYE. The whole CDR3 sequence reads CASSEVSSAQPYEQYF.

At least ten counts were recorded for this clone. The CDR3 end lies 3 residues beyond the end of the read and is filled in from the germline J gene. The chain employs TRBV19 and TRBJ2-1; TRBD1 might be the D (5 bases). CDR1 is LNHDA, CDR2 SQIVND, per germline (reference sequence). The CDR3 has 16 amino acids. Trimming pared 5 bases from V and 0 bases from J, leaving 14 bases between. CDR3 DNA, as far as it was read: TGTGCCAGTAGTTCCCAGGGCAGGAGCTCCTACAATGAG. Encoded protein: CASSSQGRSSYNE. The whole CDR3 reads CASSSQGRSSYNEQFF.

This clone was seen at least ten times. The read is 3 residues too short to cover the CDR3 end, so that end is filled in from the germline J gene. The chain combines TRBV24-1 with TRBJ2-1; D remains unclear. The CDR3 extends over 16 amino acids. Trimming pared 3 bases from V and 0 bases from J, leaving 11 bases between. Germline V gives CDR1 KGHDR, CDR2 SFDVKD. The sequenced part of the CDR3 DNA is TGTGCCACCAGTGATAGAAACTTAAGCTCCTACAATGAG. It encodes CATSDRNLSSYNE. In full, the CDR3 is CATSDRNLSSYNEQFF.